This T cell receptor (beta chain) came from a study of blood T cell repertoires in COVID-19. At the level of the study: Samples of COVID-19 (acute and convalescent) were obtained from the United States, Italy and Spain. T cells, B-cell-depleted T cells, or PBMCs supplied cDNA or gDNA.

Authors' processing steps: Reference gene primer amplification yielded estimated nucleated cell counts. The protocol was immunoSEQ multiplex PCR, while the TCRdb copy is restricted to in-frame clones and leaves out a portion. Clonal size and the V and J genes are those of that table, whereas D and trimming came from the DNA. The sample holds 100,000 or so clones, 90% to 95% seen once. V was pared by 6 bases and J by 6 bases, with 6 bases of the junction left unmatched. The CDR3 is 13 residues long. Per the germline V gene, CDR1 is MNHEY and CDR2 is SVGEGT. The chain carries TRBV6-2 or TRBV6-3 and TRBJ2-7; 9 bases are a match to TRBD1. The source is a human donor with active COVID-19. The donor label of this sample is uncertain. Sequences were obtained from peripheral blood. The CDR3 DNA follows: TGTGCCAGCAGCTCACGACAGGGGGGCGAGCAGTACTTC. It encodes CASSSRQGGEQYF.